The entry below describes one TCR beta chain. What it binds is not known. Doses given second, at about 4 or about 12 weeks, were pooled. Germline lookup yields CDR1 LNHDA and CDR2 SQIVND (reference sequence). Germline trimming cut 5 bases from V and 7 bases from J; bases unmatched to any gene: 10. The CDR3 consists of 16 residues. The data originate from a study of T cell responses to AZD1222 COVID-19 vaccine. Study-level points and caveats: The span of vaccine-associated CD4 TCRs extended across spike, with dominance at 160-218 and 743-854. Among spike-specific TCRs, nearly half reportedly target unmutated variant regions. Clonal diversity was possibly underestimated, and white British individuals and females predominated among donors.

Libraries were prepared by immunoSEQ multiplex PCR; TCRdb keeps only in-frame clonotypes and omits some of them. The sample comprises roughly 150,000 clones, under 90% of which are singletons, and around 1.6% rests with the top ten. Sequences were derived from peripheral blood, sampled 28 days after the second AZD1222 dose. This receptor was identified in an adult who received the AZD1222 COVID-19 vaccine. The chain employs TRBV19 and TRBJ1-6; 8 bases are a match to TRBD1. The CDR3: CASSSDSYRGNSPLHF. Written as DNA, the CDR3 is TGTGCCAGTAGTTCGGATTCGTACAGGGGGAATTCACCCCTCCACTTT.